The 3 T cell receptor beta chains given below trace back to one sample, sequenced in a study of human T cells and chemical hapten exposure. TCRdb ran MiXCR on the RACE reads and lists one entry per CDR3 protein. The sample holds tens of thousands of distinct CDR3 sequences, about 9.3% seen once. Stated time point: pre-sensitization, week 0. Documented treatment: therapeutic diphenylcyclopropenone sensitization with weekly scalp DPC. Whole blood that had not been fractionated was the source of extracted total RNA. The input for sequencing was whole blood, taken in connection with sensitization to the hapten diphenylcyclopropenone (DPC). The receptor set was obtained from a man between 45 and 60 years old with alopecia areata. Some clones in this sample may be carry-over from other donors' samples.

Many counts were recorded for this clonotype. The chain recombines TRBV28 with TRBJ2-7, with 7 nucleotides matching TRBD1. CDR1 and CDR2 from the germline V gene are MDHEN and SYDVKM. The CDR3 is 13 residues long. The V and J ends lost 6 bases and 2 bases, in that order; junction bases with no gene match: 4. The CDR3 DNA reads as TGTGCCAGCAGGGGGACAGCCACCTACGAGCAGTACTTC. Amino acid sequence: CASRGTATYEQYF.

This clonotype has a count of ten or more. The J gene is TRBJ2-1, the V gene TRBV20-1, with TRBD2 matching 12 bases. The CDR3 spans 13 residues. Germline lookup yields CDR1 DFQATT and CDR2 SNEGSKA (reference sequence). The junction had 2 bases not matched to a gene; V was cut back by 2 bases and J by 9 bases. CDR3 nucleotides: TGCAGTGCTAGACCTAGCGGGAGGGCTGAGCAGTTCTTC. Translating it yields CSARPSGRAEQFF.

This clonotype was counted many times. CDR3 sequence reads: CASSLASGGVETQYF. As DNA, the CDR3 is TGCGCCAGCAGCTTGGCGAGCGGAGGGGTCGAGACCCAGTACTTC. The chain joins TRBV5-1 to TRBJ2-5; a weak D match, TRBD2 (6 bases). Germline loops: CDR1 SGHRS, CDR2 YFSETQ. Trimming pared 0 bases from V and 5 bases from J, leaving 14 bases between. The CDR3 loop spans 15 amino acids.